The 18 T cell receptor beta chains below were found in one sample sequenced in a study of T cells after yellow fever vaccination. TCRdb reanalysed the 5' RACE reads using MiXCR and keeps one entry per CDR3 protein. In the table there are 150,000 to 200,000 distinct CDR3 sequences, approximately 9.9% of which are singletons. This material consisted of CD8+ T cells sorted from PBMCs, taken 15 days after the yellow fever booster vaccination. These receptors were obtained from a man aged 18 to 29 who received the YFV17D yellow fever vaccine.

This clonotype has only a few counts. The V and J genes are TRBV3-1 and TRBJ2-7; TRBD1 or TRBD2 may be the D gene (5 bases each). This CDR3 has 13 residues. Germline V CDR1 and CDR2: LGHDT, YNNKEL (reference sequence). The ends were cut back, 4 bases at V and 3 bases at J, with 10 bases in the middle. The CDR3 region is CASSPGRDYEQYV. CDR3 bases: TGTGCCAGCAGCCCGGGACGGGACTACGAGCAGTACGTC.

This clonotype was detected only a few times. The V gene is TRBV30, the J gene TRBJ1-2, with a possible D match to TRBD1 (6 bases). The CDR3 has 14 residues. Trimming pared 8 bases from V and 4 bases from J, leaving 20 bases between. Germline-derived CDR1 and CDR2 are GTSNPN and SVGIG (reference sequence). The CDR3 is CAGETGRRRYGYTF. The CDR3 DNA reads as TGTGCCGGGGAAACAGGGCGAAGGCGCTATGGCTACACCTTC.

This clonotype appeared a few times. The chain is built from TRBV6-6 and TRBJ2-2; D may be TRBD2 (6 bases). The CDR3 sequence is 14 residues long. Trimming took 0 bases from V and 7 from J, leaving 9 bases between them. Germline assignment: CDR1 MNHNY and CDR2 SVGAGI (reference sequence). CDR3 in amino acids: CASSYSMEGGELFF. The CDR3 DNA follows: TGTGCCAGCAGTTACTCGATGGAGGGCGGGGAGCTGTTTTTT.

This clonotype was recorded a few times. V and J are TRBV12-3 or TRBV12-4 and TRBJ2-3, with 9 bases aligning to TRBD1. The length of the CDR3 is 15 residues. With V trimmed by 6 bases and J by 6 bases, 10 bases remained unmatched. The CDR3 region has the DNA TGTGCCAGCAGCCTCGGGACAGGGCGATCGGATACGCAGTATTTT. It yields the protein CASSLGTGRSDTQYF.

This clonotype was picked up a small number of times. The rearrangement uses TRBV12-3 or TRBV12-4 and TRBJ1-1; D unclear. Between the trimmed V and J ends, which lost 5 bases and 2 bases, there was a span of 9 bases. This CDR3 region has 13 residues. The CDR3 sequence: CASSTRENTEAFF. The CDR3 bases are TGTGCCAGCAGTACTAGGGAAAACACTGAAGCTTTCTTT.

The chain carries TRBV4-1 and TRBJ1-5, with 7 bases lining up with TRBD1. The CDR3 is made up of 19 amino acids. V shed 1 base, J shed 2 bases, and the junction held 14 bases outside the gene matches. Germline V gene lookup returns CDR1 MGHRA and CDR2 YSYEKL. The CDR3 coding sequence is TGCGCCAGCAGCCAAGTCCGGACAGGTCTTATGGGTGGCAATCAGCCCCAGCATTTT. Residues: CASSQVRTGLMGGNQPQHF.

Ten or more counts support this clonotype. The V call is TRBV6-2 or TRBV6-3, the J call TRBJ2-7; the D is unclear. Germline V gene sequence: CDR1 MNHEY, CDR2 SVGEGT. V was trimmed by 6 bases and J by 0 bases, leaving 6 bases between them. The CDR3 spans 12 residues. CDR3 coding DNA: TGTGCCAGCAGCAGGAGCTCCTACGAGCAGTACTTC. Its protein is CASSRSSYEQYF.

This clonotype was recorded many times. V usage is TRBV12-3 or TRBV12-4 and J usage is TRBJ2-3, with TRBD1 identical over 7 bases. The CDR3 totals 14 residues. With V trimmed by 6 bases and J by 1 base, 4 bases remained unmatched. The CDR3 nucleotides are TGTGCCAGCAGCTCAACAGGGGGCACAGATACGCAGTATTTT. This codes for CASSSTGGTDTQYF.

This clonotype came up a few times. The chain combines TRBV10-2 with TRBJ1-2, with TRBD1 matching 8 bases. The CDR3 length is 13 residues. V lost 5 bases to trimming and J lost 8 bases; unmatched junction nucleotides: 7. CDR1 and CDR2 from the germline V gene are WSHSY and SAAADI. The CDR3 region has the DNA TGCGCCAGCAGTACCGGACAGGGAAACGGCTACACCTTC. Its protein product is CASSTGQGNGYTF.

This clonotype was counted at least ten times. This chain joins TRBV4-2 and TRBJ1-1; D not certain. The germline V gene encodes CDR1 LGHNA and CDR2 YNFKEQ. The V gene lost 3 bases and the J gene lost 1 base, with 6 bases spanning the gap. The CDR3 contains 13 residues. In DNA form, the CDR3 reads TGTGCCAGCAGCCACGAGGGGAACACTGAAGCTTTCTTT. It codes for CASSHEGNTEAFF.

This clonotype was observed a few times. The chain couples TRBV10-3 to TRBJ1-1; no firm D call. V shed 4 bases and J shed 0 bases, with 6 bases lying between them. The CDR3 is 13 residues long. CDR1 and CDR2 (germline): ENHRY, SYGVKD. CDR3 protein: CAISVGVNTEAFF. In nucleotides, the CDR3 is TGTGCCATCAGTGTCGGGGTGAACACTGAAGCTTTCTTT.

This clonotype was counted a few times. The chain couples TRBV7-9 to TRBJ2-7; tentative D call: TRBD1 (5 bases). The CDR3 consists of 14 residues. Germline V gives CDR1 SEHNR, CDR2 FQNEAQ (reference sequence). Trimming took off 5 bases at V and 4 bases at J, with 15 bases between the two ends. CDR3 nucleotides: TGTGCCAGCAGCGACTGGACAAGCACATACGAGCAGTACGTC. Translation gives CASSDWTSTYEQYV.

The rearrangement joins TRBV6-5 to TRBJ2-3; TRBD1 matches at 8 bases. In germline, CDR1 is MNHEY, CDR2 SVGAGI. The V segment lost 6 bases and the J segment 8 bases; nucleotides outside the gene matches: 13. CDR3 length: 15 residues. The CDR3 loop reads CASRERQGSSSTQYF. DNA of the CDR3: TGTGCCAGCAGAGAGCGACAGGGGTCATCGAGTACGCAGTATTTT.

Many counts were recorded for this clonotype. The V call is TRBV7-9, the J call TRBJ2-7; D may be TRBD1 (6 bases). This CDR3 spans 15 amino acids. Trimming took 5 bases from V and 5 from J, leaving 19 bases between them. Germline V gives CDR1 SEHNR, CDR2 FQNEAQ (reference sequence). The CDR3, as DNA: TGTGCCAGCAGCCTAATCGGGGACATCTTTCACGAGCAGTACGTC. It yields the protein CASSLIGDIFHEQYV.

The chain employs TRBV7-9 and TRBJ2-3, with D maybe TRBD2 (6 bases). The CDR3 has 16 amino acids. Germline CDR1 reads SEHNR; CDR2 reads FQNEAQ (reference sequence). The V and J ends lost 5 bases and 6 bases respectively, with 21 bases between them. The CDR3 coding sequence is TGTGCCAGCAGCCCCTTAGGCCAGGGACTTTTCGATACGCAGTATTTT. The encoded protein is CASSPLGQGLFDTQYF.

The chain carries TRBV6-5 and TRBJ2-3; possible D gene TRBD1, 6 bases. Trimming pared 11 bases from V and 0 bases from J, leaving 12 bases between. The CDR3 contains 13 residues. The germline V gene has CDR1 MNHEY and CDR2 SVGAGI. The CDR3 nucleotides read TGTGCCTCCACCAGGGGTAGCACAGATACGCAGTATTTT. This translates into CASTRGSTDTQYF.

The chain couples TRBV20-1 to TRBJ2-7; 7 positions match TRBD1. V lost 2 bases to trimming and J lost 3 bases; unmatched junction nucleotides: 4. CDR1 DFQATT and CDR2 SNEGSKA come from the germline V gene (reference sequence). The CDR3 extends over 13 amino acids. The CDR3 reads CSARPQGDYEQYV. The CDR3 bases are TGCAGTGCTAGACCGCAGGGGGACTACGAGCAGTACGTC.

The table lists this clonotype with a few counts. V usage is TRBV7-9 and J usage is TRBJ1-1; 7 nucleotides match TRBD1. There are 14 residues in the CDR3. Per germline, CDR1 SEHNR and CDR2 FQNEAQ (reference sequence). The trim removed 5 bases at V and 4 bases at J, leaving 7 bases unmatched. The DNA of the CDR3 is TGTGCCAGCAGCGCTCGACAGGGCGTCACTGAAGCTTTCTTT. Amino acids: CASSARQGVTEAFF.